This is a list of T cell receptor beta chains from one sample in a study of metastatic and nonmetastatic thyroid tumors. TCRdb re-called clones from the PCR reads using MiXCR. The data hold tens of thousands of clones, with 15% to 20% observed a single time. Material for sequencing was blood. The receptors were sampled from a female donor with papillary thyroid cancer or a benign thyroid nodule (not recorded which). Some clones in this sample may be carry-over from other donors' samples. Both conserved end residues are part of each CDR3. D genes are given only for firm matches. Rows may omit the clone size; those that give it use once, few, many or a size class.

D	V	size	J	CDR3	DNA
TRBD1	TRBV14	many	TRBJ1-3	CASSGQGARGNTIYF	TGTGCCAGCAGCGGACAGGGGGCGCGTGGAAACACCATATATTTT
-	TRBV20-1	-	TRBJ1-1	CSAGRTVGLKDTEAFF	TGCAGTGCTGGCCGGACAGTGGGCCTGAAGGACACTGAAGCTTTCTTT
TRBD1	TRBV10-3	-	TRBJ1-2	CAIFGQGVYGYTF	TGTGCCATTTTTGGACAGGGGGTTTATGGCTACACCTTC
-	TRBV6-1	many	TRBJ1-1	CASSLRAVNQAFF	TGTGCCAGCAGCCTCAGGGCAGTCAACCAAGCTTTCTTT
-	TRBV30	many	TRBJ1-1	CAWDSGNTEAFF	TGTGCCTGGGACAGCGGGAACACTGAAGCTTTCTTT
-	TRBV9	-	TRBJ2-3	CASSADRTHTDTQYF	TGTGCCAGCAGCGCCGACAGGACACACACAGATACGCAGTATTTT
TRBD1	TRBV27	-	TRBJ2-7	CASRRDRASYEQYF	TGTGCCAGCAGGAGGGACAGGGCCTCCTACGAGCAGTACTTC
-	TRBV19	many	TRBJ1-1	CASSVSLNTEAFF	TGTGCCAGTAGTGTCAGCTTGAACACTGAAGCTTTCTTT
-	TRBV24-1	-	TRBJ1-5	CATSDLQGNQPQHF	TGTGCCACCAGTGATTTGCAGGGGAATCAGCCCCAGCATTTT
TRBD2	TRBV19	many	TRBJ2-5	CATPGTSGRGETQYF	TGTGCCACCCCCGGGACTAGCGGGAGGGGGGAGACCCAGTACTTC
-	TRBV7-2	many	TRBJ2-1	CASSLELSPNEQFF	TGTGCCAGCAGCTTAGAGCTAAGTCCAAACGAGCAGTTCTTC
-	TRBV5-1	many	TRBJ2-7	CASSSYPDPSYEQYF	TGCGCCAGCAGCTCATATCCAGATCCCTCCTACGAGCAGTACTTC
TRBD2	TRBV6-5	medium-sized	TRBJ2-2	CASSYTYPGTSTAGELFF	TGTGCCAGCAGTTACACCTACCCCGGGACTAGCACCGCCGGGGAGCTGTTTTTT